The sequence of this T cell receptor beta chain was determined in a study of blood T cells in healthy people across ages. Study observations and caveats: Versus aged donors, long-lived donors had higher diversity and more naive CD4+ cells. Correlation between TCR beta diversity and naive T cell percentage was strong.

The CDR3 totals 15 residues. V gave up 7 bases and J gave up 7 bases, with 22 bases separating them. A remark on this clonotype: Its antigen is still unknown.

Then a second PCR, running about 6 to 12 cycles, was carried out with a sample-barcoded 5' primer and a J-beta primer mix. TCRdb passed the 5' RACE reads through MiXCR, listing each CDR3 protein once. Of around 780,000 distinct CDR3 sequences in the sample, 20% to 30% are singletons; the top ten hold roughly 3.1%. Total RNA, at least 5.5 micrograms per sample, came from PBMCs. The same sample was also studied in work on T cells of mothers and their children.

The TCR sequence derives from a boy younger than 18 in good health. Source material: blood. V usage is TRBV12-3 or TRBV12-4 and J usage is TRBJ1-2, with a tentative D call TRBD1 (6 bases). The DNA for the CDR3 is TGTGCCAGCAAGCAAGGTGGGGCAGGGGAAGGTGGCTACACCTTC. Its translation: CASKQGGAGEGGYTF.